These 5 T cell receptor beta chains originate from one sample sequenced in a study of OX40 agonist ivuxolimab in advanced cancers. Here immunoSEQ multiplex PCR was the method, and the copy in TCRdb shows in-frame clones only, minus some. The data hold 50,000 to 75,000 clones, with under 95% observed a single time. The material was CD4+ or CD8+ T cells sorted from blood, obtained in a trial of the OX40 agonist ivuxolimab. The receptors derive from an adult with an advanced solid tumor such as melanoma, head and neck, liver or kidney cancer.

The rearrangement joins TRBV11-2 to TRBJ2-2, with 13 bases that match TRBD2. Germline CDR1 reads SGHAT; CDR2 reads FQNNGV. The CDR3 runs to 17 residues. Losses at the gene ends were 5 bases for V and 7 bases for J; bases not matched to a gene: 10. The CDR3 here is CASSLGLAGSADGELFF. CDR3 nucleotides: TGTGCCAGCAGCCTGGGACTAGCGGGGTCCGCGGACGGGGAGCTGTTTTTT.

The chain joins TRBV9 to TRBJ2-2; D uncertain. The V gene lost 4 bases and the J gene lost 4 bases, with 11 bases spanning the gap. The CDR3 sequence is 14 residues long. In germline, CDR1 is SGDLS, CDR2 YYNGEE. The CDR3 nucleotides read TGTGCCAGCAGCCCACAGCTAACCACCGGGGAGCTGTTTTTT. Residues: CASSPQLTTGELFF.

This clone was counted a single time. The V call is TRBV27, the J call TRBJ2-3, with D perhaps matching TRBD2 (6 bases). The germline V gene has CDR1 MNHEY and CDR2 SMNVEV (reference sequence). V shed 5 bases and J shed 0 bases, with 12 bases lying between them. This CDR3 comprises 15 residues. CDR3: CASSPPGLSTDTQYF. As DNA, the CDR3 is TGTGCCAGCAGTCCACCGGGACTGAGCACAGATACGCAGTATTTT.

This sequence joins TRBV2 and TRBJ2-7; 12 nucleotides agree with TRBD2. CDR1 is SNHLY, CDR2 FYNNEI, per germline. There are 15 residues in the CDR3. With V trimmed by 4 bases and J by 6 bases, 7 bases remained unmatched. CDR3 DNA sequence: TGTGCCAGCAGTGCCGGACTAGCGGGGCGGGGCGAGCAGTACTTC. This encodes CASSAGLAGRGEQYF.

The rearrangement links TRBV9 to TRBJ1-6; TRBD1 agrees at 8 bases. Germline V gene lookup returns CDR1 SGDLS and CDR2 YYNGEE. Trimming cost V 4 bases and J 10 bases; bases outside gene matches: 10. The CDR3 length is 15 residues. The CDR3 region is CASSSRTGKGSPLHF. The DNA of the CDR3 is TGTGCCAGCAGCTCCAGGACAGGGAAGGGCTCACCCCTCCACTTT.